This is a list of T cell receptor beta chains from one sample in a study of graft-versus-host responses after intestinal transplantation. These receptors are not linked to any known antigen. Only in-frame clones appear in the TCRdb table, and some are missing; sequencing was by immunoSEQ multiplex PCR. Of about 90,000 clones listed, just under 95% are singletons. This material consisted of unstimulated CD4+ T cells sorted from spleen or lymph node cells, taken before intestinal transplant. These receptor sequences come from a human donor who received an intestinal transplant. Each CDR3 is given with its conserved first and last residue. Each record gives: J gene, D gene, clone size, V gene, CDR3 length, CDR3 DNA, CDR3 protein. The D gene is left open where the match is weak. Part of the rows lack a size; the others show once, few, many or a class for expanded clones.

J gene: TRBJ2-7; D gene: TRBD1; clone size: NA; V gene: TRBV5-5; CDR3 length: 16; CDR3 DNA: TGTGCCAGCAGCTTGGAAGGGGGGACAGGTTCCTACGAGCAGTACTTC; CDR3 protein: CASSLEGGTGSYEQYF
J gene: TRBJ1-5; D gene: NA; clone size: NA; V gene: TRBV30; CDR3 length: 13; CDR3 DNA: TGTGCCTGGAGTGGCCAGGGAAATCAGCCCCAGCATTTT; CDR3 protein: CAWSGQGNQPQHF
J gene: TRBJ2-7; D gene: NA; clone size: NA; V gene: TRBV6-1; CDR3 length: 12; CDR3 DNA: TGTGCCAGCAGGGATCGTCACTACGAGCAGTACTTC; CDR3 protein: CASRDRHYEQYF
J gene: TRBJ2-7; D gene: TRBD1; clone size: NA; V gene: TRBV4-1; CDR3 length: 15; CDR3 DNA: TGCGCCAGCAGCCAGAGCCGGGACAGGGCGTCTGAGCAGTACTTC; CDR3 protein: CASSQSRDRASEQYF
J gene: TRBJ1-5; D gene: TRBD1; clone size: once; V gene: TRBV5-8; CDR3 length: 15; CDR3 DNA: TGTGCCAGCAGCTTGGGAGGGGGCGCTTATCAGCCCCAGCATTTT; CDR3 protein: CASSLGGGAYQPQHF
J gene: TRBJ2-1; D gene: NA; clone size: NA; V gene: TRBV7-3; CDR3 length: 14; CDR3 DNA: TGTGCCAGCAGCTTAGGGTATTGGGACAATGAGCAGTTCTTC; CDR3 protein: CASSLGYWDNEQFF
J gene: TRBJ1-1; D gene: NA; clone size: NA; V gene: TRBV6-6; CDR3 length: 11; CDR3 DNA: TGTGCCAGCAGTAGGGGGTCTGAAGCTTTCTTT; CDR3 protein: CASSRGSEAFF
J gene: TRBJ1-2; D gene: NA; clone size: NA; V gene: TRBV2; CDR3 length: 14; CDR3 DNA: TGTGCCAGCAGTGAACGGCAGCCAGTATATGGCTACACCTTC; CDR3 protein: CASSERQPVYGYTF
J gene: TRBJ2-7; D gene: TRBD2; clone size: NA; V gene: TRBV27; CDR3 length: 13; CDR3 DNA: TGTGCCAGCAAGATGGGACTATTCTACGAGCAGTACTTC; CDR3 protein: CASKMGLFYEQYF
J gene: TRBJ2-7; D gene: TRBD2; clone size: NA; V gene: TRBV20-1; CDR3 length: 11; CDR3 DNA: TGCAGTGCCGCGGGAGCCTACGAGCAGTACTTC; CDR3 protein: CSAAGAYEQYF
J gene: TRBJ1-2; D gene: TRBD1; clone size: NA; V gene: TRBV4-1; CDR3 length: 14; CDR3 DNA: TGCGCCAGCAGCCAAGGAGCAGGGGGGTATGGCTACACCTTC; CDR3 protein: CASSQGAGGYGYTF
J gene: TRBJ2-3; D gene: TRBD2; clone size: NA; V gene: TRBV6-1; CDR3 length: 19; CDR3 DNA: TGTGCCAGCAGTGAAGTGATCCGGGGAGCGGGAGGACTCACAGATACGCAGTATTTT; CDR3 protein: CASSEVIRGAGGLTDTQYF
J gene: TRBJ1-1; D gene: NA; clone size: once; V gene: TRBV7-9; CDR3 length: 15; CDR3 DNA: TGTGCCAGCAGCTTGACGGGACACCTGAACACTGAAGCTTTCTTT; CDR3 protein: CASSLTGHLNTEAFF
J gene: TRBJ2-1; D gene: TRBD2; clone size: once; V gene: TRBV7-9; CDR3 length: 16; CDR3 DNA: TGTGCCAGCAGCCCACCCGGGACTAGCGGGGGTGGTGAGCAGTTCTTC; CDR3 protein: CASSPPGTSGGGEQFF
J gene: TRBJ2-2; D gene: NA; clone size: NA; V gene: TRBV9; CDR3 length: 14; CDR3 DNA: TGTGCCAGCAGCGTAGCTCACAACACCGGGGAGCTGTTTTTT; CDR3 protein: CASSVAHNTGELFF
J gene: TRBJ2-5; D gene: NA; clone size: NA; V gene: TRBV11-2; CDR3 length: 12; CDR3 DNA: TGTGCCAGCAGCTTTAGCGGAGAGACCCAGTACTTC; CDR3 protein: CASSFSGETQYF
J gene: TRBJ1-1; D gene: NA; clone size: NA; V gene: TRBV10-1; CDR3 length: 14; CDR3 DNA: TGCGCCAGCAGTGAGTCAGGGGGGAGTACTGAAGCTTTCTTT; CDR3 protein: CASSESGGSTEAFF
J gene: TRBJ2-2; D gene: NA; clone size: NA; V gene: TRBV18; CDR3 length: 16; CDR3 DNA: TGTGCCAGCTCACCACCTCGCCAAGGGAGAAGCGGGGAGCTGTTTTTT; CDR3 protein: CASSPPRQGRSGELFF
J gene: TRBJ2-3; D gene: NA; clone size: NA; V gene: TRBV6-1; CDR3 length: 12; CDR3 DNA: TGTGCCAGCAGTGAATGGACAGATACGCAGTATTTT; CDR3 protein: CASSEWTDTQYF
J gene: TRBJ2-7; D gene: TRBD2; clone size: NA; V gene: TRBV27; CDR3 length: 15; CDR3 DNA: TGTGCCAGCAGTCCCATAGCGGGAGTTGTCTACGAGCAGTACTTC; CDR3 protein: CASSPIAGVVYEQYF
J gene: TRBJ2-3; D gene: NA; clone size: NA; V gene: TRBV2; CDR3 length: 15; CDR3 DNA: TGTGCCAGCAGTGTTCGACAAAGAGGCGCAGATACGCAGTATTTT; CDR3 protein: CASSVRQRGADTQYF
J gene: TRBJ1-4; D gene: NA; clone size: NA; V gene: TRBV30; CDR3 length: 14; CDR3 DNA: TGTGCCTGGAGGGAGGGACGGTTTAATGAAAAACTGTTTTTT; CDR3 protein: CAWREGRFNEKLFF
J gene: TRBJ2-3; D gene: NA; clone size: once; V gene: TRBV7-3; CDR3 length: 12; CDR3 DNA: TGTGCCAGCAGCGGGGACACAGATACGCAGTATTTT; CDR3 protein: CASSGDTDTQYF
J gene: TRBJ1-1; D gene: TRBD1; clone size: NA; V gene: TRBV7-9; CDR3 length: 16; CDR3 DNA: TGTGCCAGCACCCCAAGGTCCGGGACAGGCGCCGTGGGGGCTTTCTTT; CDR3 protein: CASTPRSGTGAVGAFF
J gene: TRBJ2-7; D gene: NA; clone size: NA; V gene: TRBV5-1; CDR3 length: 14; CDR3 DNA: TGCGCCAGCAGCTTTACAGGGACCTCTGGGGAGCAGTACTTC; CDR3 protein: CASSFTGTSGEQYF
J gene: TRBJ2-6; D gene: NA; clone size: NA; V gene: TRBV27; CDR3 length: 14; CDR3 DNA: TGTGCCAGCAGTCCGAATTCTGGGGCCAACGTCCTGACTTTC; CDR3 protein: CASSPNSGANVLTF
J gene: TRBJ2-2; D gene: NA; clone size: NA; V gene: TRBV23-1; CDR3 length: 16; CDR3 DNA: TGCGCCAGCAGTCAATTAGCACAGGGTGACACCGGGGAGCTGTTTTTT; CDR3 protein: CASSQLAQGDTGELFF
J gene: TRBJ2-2; D gene: NA; clone size: NA; V gene: TRBV6-6; CDR3 length: 15; CDR3 DNA: TGTGCCAGCAGCACACAGCGGGCCAGGACCGGGGAGCTGTTTTTT; CDR3 protein: CASSTQRARTGELFF
J gene: TRBJ2-1; D gene: NA; clone size: NA; V gene: TRBV7-2; CDR3 length: 12; CDR3 DNA: TGTGCCAGCAGCTATAGACAGACCAAGCAGTTCTTC; CDR3 protein: CASSYRQTKQFF
J gene: TRBJ1-3; D gene: TRBD1; clone size: NA; V gene: TRBV5-6; CDR3 length: 15; CDR3 DNA: TGTGCCAGCTCTCAGGACAGGGGGGCTGGAAACACCATATATTTT; CDR3 protein: CASSQDRGAGNTIYF
J gene: TRBJ2-1; D gene: TRBD2; clone size: once; V gene: TRBV7-2; CDR3 length: 16; CDR3 DNA: TGTGCCAGCAGCTTATCGAGGACTAGCGGGAGGAATGAGCAGTTCTTC; CDR3 protein: CASSLSRTSGRNEQFF
J gene: TRBJ1-3; D gene: NA; clone size: NA; V gene: TRBV9; CDR3 length: 15; CDR3 DNA: TGTGCCAGCAGCTCCACCGATCCCCTAGGAAACACCATATATTTT; CDR3 protein: CASSSTDPLGNTIYF
J gene: TRBJ1-1; D gene: NA; clone size: NA; V gene: TRBV18; CDR3 length: 14; CDR3 DNA: TGTGCCAGCTCACCTAACAGGGAGAAGGCCGAAGCTTTCTTT; CDR3 protein: CASSPNREKAEAFF
J gene: TRBJ1-3; D gene: NA; clone size: NA; V gene: TRBV28; CDR3 length: 15; CDR3 DNA: TGTGCCAGCAGTTTAGCCCCTGACATAAGAAACACCATATATTTT; CDR3 protein: CASSLAPDIRNTIYF
J gene: TRBJ1-4; D gene: NA; clone size: NA; V gene: TRBV6-6; CDR3 length: 14; CDR3 DNA: TGTGCCAGCAGTCAATCCGGGACCAATGAAAAACTGTTTTTT; CDR3 protein: CASSQSGTNEKLFF
J gene: TRBJ1-1; D gene: TRBD1; clone size: NA; V gene: TRBV30; CDR3 length: 12; CDR3 DNA: TGTGCCTGGAGTGACAGGGGTAGTGAAGCTTTCTTT; CDR3 protein: CAWSDRGSEAFF
J gene: TRBJ2-2; D gene: NA; clone size: NA; V gene: TRBV7-7; CDR3 length: 16; CDR3 DNA: TGTGCCAGCAGCTTAGGCAGGGTCGGGGACACCGGGGAGCTGTTTTTT; CDR3 protein: CASSLGRVGDTGELFF
J gene: TRBJ1-2; D gene: NA; clone size: once; V gene: TRBV30; CDR3 length: 14; CDR3 DNA: TGTGCCTGGAGTGTAACAGGAACCTCTCATGGCTACACCTTC; CDR3 protein: CAWSVTGTSHGYTF
J gene: TRBJ2-1; D gene: TRBD1; clone size: once; V gene: TRBV30; CDR3 length: 13; CDR3 DNA: TGTGCCTGGAGCACAGGGACAGCTGATGAGCAGTTCTTC; CDR3 protein: CAWSTGTADEQFF
J gene: TRBJ2-7; D gene: TRBD1; clone size: NA; V gene: TRBV27; CDR3 length: 15; CDR3 DNA: TGTGCCAGCAGTTTATCCCGACAGGGTTCAGGCGAGCAGTACTTC; CDR3 protein: CASSLSRQGSGEQYF
J gene: TRBJ1-1; D gene: TRBD1; clone size: NA; V gene: TRBV5-1; CDR3 length: 16; CDR3 DNA: TGCGCCAGCAGCTTGGATGGACAGGGAGAGTACACTGAAGCTTTCTTT; CDR3 protein: CASSLDGQGEYTEAFF
J gene: TRBJ1-1; D gene: NA; clone size: NA; V gene: TRBV7-2; CDR3 length: 15; CDR3 DNA: TGTGCCAGCAGCCGACGGCGGGCGGTGAACACTGAAGCTTTCTTT; CDR3 protein: CASSRRRAVNTEAFF
J gene: TRBJ1-2; D gene: TRBD1; clone size: once; V gene: TRBV4-2; CDR3 length: 15; CDR3 DNA: TGTGCCAGCAGCCAAGCCGGGACAGGGCTGGAAGGCTACACCTTC; CDR3 protein: CASSQAGTGLEGYTF
J gene: TRBJ2-5; D gene: TRBD2; clone size: once; V gene: TRBV15; CDR3 length: 15; CDR3 DNA: TGTGCCACCAGCAGAGGCGGACTAGCTGGAGAGACCCAGTACTTC; CDR3 protein: CATSRGGLAGETQYF
J gene: TRBJ2-1; D gene: TRBD2; clone size: NA; V gene: TRBV2; CDR3 length: 14; CDR3 DNA: TGTGCCAGCAAGGGGAGCGGGACGGGGTATGAGCAGTTCTTC; CDR3 protein: CASKGSGTGYEQFF